In this sample, the clone carrying this TCR beta chain turned up a few times. Its antigen is currently unknown. The data belong to a study of T cell repertoires in cytomegalovirus infection. About the research overall: Matching HLA type, along with CMV infection, was indicated by public TCR beta signatures. General study points: Of the TCR beta families, the public ones yielded a cumulative frequency that identified carriers of CMV plus the relevant HLA. Dominant in the ex vivo response were TCR beta clonotypes restricted by HLA-C and specific for CMV.

Trimming left V 6 bases short and J 1 base short, with 25 bases between. This CDR3 comprises 19 residues. Germline loops: CDR1 MNHEY, CDR2 SVGEGT. TCRdb re-derived calls from the reads in MiXCR, one entry per CDR3 protein. The sample holds 200,000 or so distinct CDR3 sequences; 28% are singletons and the top ten take approximately 31%. This receptor was obtained from a human donor in good health (CMV status not recorded). Some clones in this sample may be carry-over from other donors' samples. The sequencing sample was made of PBMCs. The genes are TRBV6-2 or TRBV6-3 and TRBJ1-5, with D perhaps matching TRBD1 (5 bases). The CDR3 DNA reads TGTGCCAGCAGCCGACTGGGACGGCAATTGGGGATAAGCAATCAGCCCCAGCATTTT. It yields the protein CASSRLGRQLGISNQPQHF.